This passage covers 26 T cell receptor beta chains from one sample sequenced in a study of cytomegalovirus exposure and HLA in healthy donors. The study ran its PCR with 60 Vbeta and 13 Jbeta primers. Assay: immunoSEQ multiplex PCR; the TCRdb copy retains only in-frame clones and omits some. Of some 120,000 clones listed, 80% were seen once; the top ten hold 1%. Sequenced material: PBMCs. These receptors were collected from a man aged 40-49 years in good health and CMV-seronegative.

The chain is built from TRBV4-1 and TRBJ2-7, with 9 bases matching TRBD1. V lost 3 bases and J lost 0; bases outside the gene matches: 3. Germline CDR1 and CDR2: MGHRA and YSYEKL. The CDR3 consists of 15 residues. CDR3 coding DNA: TGCGCCAGCAGCCAGGGGACAGGGAGCTCCTACGAGCAGTACTTC. Protein product: CASSQGTGSSYEQYF.

The V gene is TRBV6-1, the J gene TRBJ1-2; 8 nucleotides agree with TRBD1. This CDR3 is 11 amino acids long. The V and J ends lost 6 bases and 10 bases, in that order; junction bases with no gene match: 4. The germline V gene encodes CDR1 MNHNS and CDR2 SASEGT. This CDR3 reads CASSGQGLYTF. In DNA form, the CDR3 reads TGTGCCAGCAGCGGACAGGGTCTCTACACCTTC.

V gene TRBV5-1 combines with J gene TRBJ1-1, with a tentative D call TRBD1 (5 bases). CDR1 and CDR2 from the germline V gene are SGHRS and YFSETQ. The ends were cut back, 1 base at V and 4 bases at J, with 17 bases in the middle. This CDR3 region has 16 residues. CDR3 sequence: CASSLLRSQRGTEAFF. CDR3 coding DNA: TGCGCCAGCAGCTTGCTCCGAAGCCAAAGGGGCACTGAAGCTTTCTTT.

The chain has TRBV2 and TRBJ2-5, with unresolved D. Germline V gene data show CDR1 as SNHLY and CDR2 as FYNNEI. CDR3 size: 14 residues. The ends were cut back, 2 bases at V and 1 base at J, with 8 bases in the middle. CDR3 in amino acids: CASSETGFQETQYF. The DNA of the CDR3 is TGTGCCAGCAGTGAAACCGGGTTCCAAGAGACCCAGTACTTC. Full variable domain (remainder filled in from reference TRBV2 and TRBJ2-5): EPEVTQTPSHQVTQMGQEVILRCVPISNHLYFYWYRQILGQKVEFLVSFYNNEISEKSEIFDDQFSVERPDGSNFTLKIRSTKLEDSAMYFCASSETGFQETQYFGPGTRLLVL.

The rearrangement links TRBV18 to TRBJ1-5, with 9 bases that match TRBD1. With 2 bases clipped from V and 5 bases from J, the junction kept 4 bases outside the gene matches. CDR3 length: 15 amino acids. Germline CDR1 KGHSH, CDR2 LQKENI. CDR3 in amino acids: CASSPTGQGDQPQHF. The CDR3 DNA reads as TGTGCCAGCTCACCAACGGGACAGGGTGATCAGCCCCAGCATTTT.

The chain is built from TRBV23-1 and TRBJ2-2; D call uncertain. TRBV23-1 is recorded as an ORF, its role being uncertain. The CDR3 is 15 amino acids. V gave up 0 bases and J gave up 6 bases, with 11 bases separating them. This CDR3 reads CASSQSLALAGELFF. The CDR3 region has the DNA TGCGCCAGCAGTCAATCGTTGGCCCTTGCCGGGGAGCTGTTTTTT.

This clone came up once. This chain links TRBV9 with TRBJ2-1; weak D call: TRBD2 (5 bases). Germline V gene lookup returns CDR1 SGDLS and CDR2 YYNGEE. This CDR3 contains 15 residues. The V gene lost 0 bases and the J gene lost 1 base, with 8 bases spanning the gap. The CDR3 region is CASSVGQRSYNEQFF. CDR3 nucleotide sequence: TGTGCCAGCAGCGTAGGGCAGCGGTCCTACAATGAGCAGTTCTTC.

This sequence joins TRBV9 and TRBJ2-6; the D is unclear. The CDR3 is 14 amino acids. In germline, CDR1 is SGDLS, CDR2 YYNGEE. Trimming pared 2 bases from V and 2 bases from J, leaving 5 bases between. The CDR3 is CASSVGAGANVLTF. In DNA form, the CDR3 reads TGTGCCAGCAGCGTGGGCGCTGGGGCCAACGTCCTGACTTTC.

The chain couples TRBV25-1 to TRBJ1-4; D uncertain. Trimming took off 5 bases at V and 10 bases at J, with 17 bases between the two ends. Germline V gene sequence: CDR1 MGHDK, CDR2 SYGVNS. The CDR3 sequence is 14 residues long. The CDR3 DNA reads TGTGCCAGCAGTCTACAGACCGGGGTCGGAAAACTGTTTTTT. It translates to CASSLQTGVGKLFF.

The rearrangement links TRBV7-9 to TRBJ1-2; the D gene is possibly TRBD1 (5 bases). Trimming pared 5 bases from V and 7 bases from J, leaving 11 bases between. Germline assignment: CDR1 SEHNR and CDR2 FQNEAQ (reference sequence). The CDR3 totals 12 residues. CDR3 sequence (DNA): TGTGCCAGCAGCCGCGACAGTAGTGGCTACACCTTC. Protein: CASSRDSSGYTF.

The V call is TRBV5-1, the J call TRBJ1-1; D uncertain. V lost 1 base to trimming and J lost 3 bases, with 10 bases between them. This CDR3 comprises 14 residues. Germline V gene data show CDR1 as SGHRS and CDR2 as YFSETQ. CDR3: CASSLRGGYTEAFF. In nucleotides, the CDR3 is TGCGCCAGCAGCTTGCGGGGAGGGTACACTGAAGCTTTCTTT.

In its sample, this clone was seen once. The V and J genes are TRBV5-1 and TRBJ2-5, with 7 positions matching TRBD1. The CDR3 runs to 13 residues. V lost 4 bases and J lost 6; bases outside the gene matches: 6. Germline V gene data show CDR1 as SGHRS and CDR2 as YFSETQ. CDR3 coding DNA: TGCGCCAGCAGCATGGACAGGTTTCAGACCCAGTACTTC. This gives the protein CASSMDRFQTQYF.

The V call is TRBV7-2, the J call TRBJ1-6, with D maybe TRBD1 (6 bases). CDR1 is SGHTA and CDR2 is FQGNSA in the germline V gene. The CDR3 sequence is 15 residues long. V was cut by 4 bases and J by 7 bases, with 14 bases left in between. CDR3 nucleotide sequence: TGTGCCAGCAGCTCCTTACAGGGACGGAATTCACCCCTCCACTTT. Protein sequence: CASSSLQGRNSPLHF.

This rearrangement joins TRBV7-2 to TRBJ2-7; a possible D gene is TRBD1 (6 bases). The CDR3 length is 15 residues. Germline CDR1 reads SGHTA; CDR2 reads FQGNSA. The V end was cut by 4 bases, the J end by 2 bases, with 15 bases between. Written as DNA, the CDR3 is TGTGCCAGCAGCTCAACAGGGTTGCCTCCCTACGAGCAGTACTTC. Translation: CASSSTGLPPYEQYF.

The CDR3 here is CASSQEFERGGDRETQYF. The CDR3 DNA sequence: TGCGCCAGCAGCCAAGAGTTCGAGCGGGGGGGCGATCGAGAGACCCAGTACTTC. The rearrangement links TRBV4-1 to TRBJ2-5; 10 nucleotides align to TRBD2. CDR1 is MGHRA and CDR2 is YSYEKL in the germline V gene. With V trimmed by 0 bases and J by 4 bases, 11 bases remained unmatched. CDR3 length equals 18 residues.

The chain links TRBV30 to TRBJ1-4; 9 positions agree with TRBD1. CDR3 length: 17 amino acids. The V gene's germline CDR1 is GTSNPN and CDR2 SVGIG (reference sequence). The V segment lost 0 bases and the J segment 4 bases; nucleotides outside the gene matches: 9. The CDR3 nucleotides are TGTGCCTGGAGTGTAGGGGGCACAGGGGGCGTTAATGAAAAACTGTTTTTT. Its protein is CAWSVGGTGGVNEKLFF.

This clone was seen just once. DNA of the CDR3: TGTGCCAGCAGCCGACAGGTGAGCTCCTACAATGAGCAGTTCTTC. It specifies CASSRQVSSYNEQFF. The rearrangement uses TRBV14 and TRBJ2-1, with D possibly matching TRBD1 (6 bases). The CDR3 consists of 15 residues. V was clipped by 4 bases and J by 0 bases, with 10 bases between them. From germline, CDR1 is SGHDN and CDR2 FVKESK.

The CDR3 here is CASRSAGGQHEQFF. For the CDR3, the DNA is TGTGCCAGCAGATCGGCAGGGGGGCAGCATGAGCAGTTCTTC. The gene calls are TRBV5-4 and TRBJ2-1, with D perhaps matching TRBD1 (7 bases). With 5 bases removed from V and 8 bases from J, the gap between germline ends came to 17 bases. The CDR3 spans 14 residues. Germline-derived CDR1 and CDR2 are SGHNT and YYREEE (reference sequence). The full variable domain, its missing parts supplied by reference TRBV5-4 and TRBJ2-1, is ETGVTQSPTHLIKTRGQQVTLRCSSQSGHNTVSWYQQALGQGPQFIFQYYREEENGRGNFPPRFSGLQFPNYSSELNVNALELDDSALYLCASRSAGGQHEQFFGPGTRLTVL.

This clone has only one observation. The rearrangement joins TRBV7-8 to TRBJ2-6, with 7 nucleotides matching TRBD1. CDR3 size: 16 residues. The V gene's germline CDR1 is SGHVS and CDR2 FQNEAQ. The V segment lost 3 bases and the J segment 2 bases; nucleotides outside the gene matches: 4. The CDR3 sequence: CASSFTGVAGANVLTF. DNA of the CDR3: TGTGCCAGCAGCTTCACAGGGGTAGCTGGGGCCAACGTCCTGACTTTC.

The V and J genes are TRBV5-1 and TRBJ2-5; TRBD2 agrees at 8 bases. The V and J ends lost 2 bases and 2 bases, in that order; junction bases with no gene match: 11. The CDR3 is 17 amino acids. The V gene's germline CDR1 is SGHRS and CDR2 YFSETQ. In DNA, the CDR3 is TGCGCCAGCAGCTTACCAGCCGGTAGCGGGATGCAAGAGACCCAGTACTTC. The encoded protein is CASSLPAGSGMQETQYF.

The chain carries TRBV29-1 and TRBJ1-5; a weak D match, TRBD1 (5 bases). CDR3 length equals 14 residues. V was cut by 0 bases and J by 7 bases, with 13 bases left in between. Germline loops: CDR1 SQVTM, CDR2 ANQGSEA. The DNA of the CDR3 is TGCAGCGTTGAAGATGGGACCGCGGGGCAGCCCCAGCATTTT. Translation: CSVEDGTAGQPQHF.

This clone was picked up a small number of times. The chain joins TRBV28 to TRBJ1-1; D ambiguous. The CDR3 contains 12 residues. The V end was cut by 6 bases, the J end by 5 bases, with 10 bases between. Germline V gives CDR1 MDHEN, CDR2 SYDVKM. DNA for the CDR3: TGTGCCAGCAGAAGATCGAGTACTGAAGCTTTCTTT. Its protein is CASRRSSTEAFF.

The chain joins TRBV2 to TRBJ2-7, with 8 bases lining up with TRBD2. This CDR3 spans 18 amino acids. V dropped 1 base and J dropped 1; count of bases not matched to a gene: 12. Germline lookup yields CDR1 SNHLY and CDR2 FYNNEI. CDR3 in DNA: TGTGCCAGCAGTGAAGGTGGCCGCCGGGGGGGATTTTCCTACGAGCAGTACTTC. This sequence encodes CASSEGGRRGGFSYEQYF. The whole variable domain, remainder taken from reference TRBV2 and TRBJ2-7, is EPEVTQTPSHQVTQMGQEVILRCVPISNHLYFYWYRQILGQKVEFLVSFYNNEISEKSEIFDDQFSVERPDGSNFTLKIRSTKLEDSAMYFCASSEGGRRGGFSYEQYFGPGTRLTVT.

This chain uses TRBV5-1 with TRBJ1-1, with TRBD1 matching over 7 bases. Germline lookup yields CDR1 SGHRS and CDR2 YFSETQ. CDR3 length: 14 amino acids. The J segment lost 0 bases and the V segment lost 3 bases, leaving 2 bases of the junction unmatched. The CDR3 loop is CASSSTGLNTEAFF. CDR3 coding DNA: TGCGCCAGCAGCTCGACAGGGTTGAACACTGAAGCTTTCTTT. The full variable domain, with the rest looked up from reference TRBV5-1 and TRBJ1-1, is KAGVTQTPRYLIKTRGQQVTLSCSPISGHRSVSWYQQTPGQGLQFLFEYFSETQRNKGNFPGRFSGRQFSNSRSEMNVSTLELGDSALYLCASSSTGLNTEAFFGQGTRLTVV.

The rearrangement links TRBV28 to TRBJ1-5; D gene uncertain. V was pared by 10 bases and J by 3 bases, with 16 bases between. Germline V lookup: CDR1 MDHEN, CDR2 SYDVKM. CDR3 length: 14 residues. DNA of the CDR3: TGTGCCACCCTAAGCGGGCAGTACAATCAGCCCCAGCATTTT. Translating it yields CATLSGQYNQPQHF.

The CDR3 loop is CASRRTGGKLFF. The CDR3 nucleotides are TGTGCCAGCAGAAGGACAGGGGGCAAACTGTTTTTT. V gene TRBV7-9 combines with J gene TRBJ1-4; 11 positions match TRBD1. There are 12 residues in the CDR3. Looked up from germline, CDR1 is SEHNR and CDR2 is FQNEAQ (reference sequence). Losses at the gene ends were 6 bases for V and 11 bases for J; bases not matched to a gene: 2.